In its sample, the clone carrying this T cell receptor beta chain was seen many times. What it recognizes is unknown. The sample is drawn from a study of T-cell reconstitution after alpha-beta-depleted transplantation in children. Overall study findings and caveats: Elevated TCRbeta diversity at day 60 was traced, in some patients, to surviving recipient T cells and thymic progenitors. Newly produced T cells mostly provided counts and TCRbeta diversity after one year, as hyperexpanded clones declined. Expanded clones from the graft, numbering several hundred, reportedly supplied alpha-beta T cells about two months after transplant.

The authors prepared the TCRbeta library with unique molecular identifiers. TCRdb re-called the PCR reads with MiXCR, one entry per CDR3 protein. The table shows fewer than 1 million distinct CDR3 sequences, with approximately 15% occurring only once. The TCR originated in a male patient younger than 18 who had a stem cell transplant for acute lymphoblastic leukemia, so the T cells may come from the graft donor. Sequencing was performed on PBMCs, mostly from graft donor cells, taken 360 days after TCRalphabeta/CD19-depleted stem cell transplant.

The CDR3 reads CASSPLRGNEQFF. As DNA, the CDR3 is TGTGCCAGCAGTCCGCTAAGGGGCAATGAGCAGTTCTTC. This chain links TRBV12-3 or TRBV12-4 with TRBJ2-1; D possibly corresponds to TRBD1 (5 bases). Trimming took off 5 bases at V and 6 bases at J, with 11 bases between the two ends. The length of the CDR3 is 13 residues.